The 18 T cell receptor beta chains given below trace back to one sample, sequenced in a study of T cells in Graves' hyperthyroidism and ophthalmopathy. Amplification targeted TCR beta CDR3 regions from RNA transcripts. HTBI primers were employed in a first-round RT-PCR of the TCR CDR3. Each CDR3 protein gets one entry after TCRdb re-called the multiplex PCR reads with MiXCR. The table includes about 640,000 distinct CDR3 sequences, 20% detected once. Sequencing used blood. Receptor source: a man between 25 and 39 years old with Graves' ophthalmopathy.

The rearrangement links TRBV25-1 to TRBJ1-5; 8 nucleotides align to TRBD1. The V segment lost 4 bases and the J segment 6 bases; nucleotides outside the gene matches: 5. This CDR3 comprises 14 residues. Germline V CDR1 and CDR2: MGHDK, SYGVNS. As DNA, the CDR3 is TGTGCCAGCAGTGGGACAGGGTTCGGTCAGCCCCAGCATTTT. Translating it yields CASSGTGFGQPQHF.

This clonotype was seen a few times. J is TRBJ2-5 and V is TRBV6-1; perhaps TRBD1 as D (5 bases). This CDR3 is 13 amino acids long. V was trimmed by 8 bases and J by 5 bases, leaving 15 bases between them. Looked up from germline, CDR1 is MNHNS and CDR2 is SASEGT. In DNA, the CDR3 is TGTGCCAGCGCAGGGTCAAGTGGGGAGACCCAGTACTTC. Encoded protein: CASAGSSGETQYF.

CDR3: CASSSTPPRGNYEQYF. CDR3 in DNA: TGTGCCAGCTCATCCACCCCCCCACGGGGGAACTACGAGCAGTACTTC. V usage is TRBV18 and J usage is TRBJ2-7; D is perhaps TRBD2 (6 bases). The V end was cut by 5 bases, the J end by 3 bases, with 20 bases between. Germline values: CDR1 KGHSH, CDR2 LQKENI. This CDR3 is 16 amino acids long. Filled out from reference TRBV18 and TRBJ2-7, the complete variable domain reads NAGVMQNPRHLVRRRGQEARLRCSPMKGHSHVYWYRQLPEEGLKFMVYLQKENIIDESGMPKERFSAEFPKEGPSILRIQQVVRGDSAAYFCASSSTPPRGNYEQYFGPGTRLTVT.

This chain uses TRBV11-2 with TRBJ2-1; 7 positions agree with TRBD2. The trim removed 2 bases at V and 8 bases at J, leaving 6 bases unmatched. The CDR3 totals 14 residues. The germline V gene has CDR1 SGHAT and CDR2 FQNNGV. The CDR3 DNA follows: TGTGCCAGCAGCTTATTGGGAGGGTCCCATGAGCAGTTCTTC. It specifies CASSLLGGSHEQFF. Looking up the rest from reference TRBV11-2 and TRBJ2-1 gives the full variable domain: EAGVAQSPRYKIIEKRQSVAFWCNPISGHATLYWYQQILGQGPKLLIQFQNNGVVDDSQLPKDRFSAERLKGVDSTLKIQPAKLEDSAVYLCASSLLGGSHEQFFGPGTRLTVL.

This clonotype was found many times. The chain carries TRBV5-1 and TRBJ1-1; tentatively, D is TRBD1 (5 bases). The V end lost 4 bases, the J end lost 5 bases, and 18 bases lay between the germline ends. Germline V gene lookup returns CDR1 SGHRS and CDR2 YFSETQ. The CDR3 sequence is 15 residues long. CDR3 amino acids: CASSDYGGRGTEAFF. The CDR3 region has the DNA TGCGCCAGCAGCGATTATGGGGGGAGAGGAACTGAAGCTTTCTTT. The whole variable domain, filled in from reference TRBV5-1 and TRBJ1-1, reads KAGVTQTPRYLIKTRGQQVTLSCSPISGHRSVSWYQQTPGQGLQFLFEYFSETQRNKGNFPGRFSGRQFSNSRSEMNVSTLELGDSALYLCASSDYGGRGTEAFFGQGTRLTVV.

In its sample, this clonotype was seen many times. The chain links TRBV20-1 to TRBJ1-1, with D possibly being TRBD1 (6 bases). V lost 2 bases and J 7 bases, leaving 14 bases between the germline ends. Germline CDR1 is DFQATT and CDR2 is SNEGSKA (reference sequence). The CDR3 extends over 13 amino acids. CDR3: CSARSEWGLEAFF. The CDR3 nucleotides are TGCAGTGCTAGAAGTGAGTGGGGGCTTGAAGCTTTCTTT.

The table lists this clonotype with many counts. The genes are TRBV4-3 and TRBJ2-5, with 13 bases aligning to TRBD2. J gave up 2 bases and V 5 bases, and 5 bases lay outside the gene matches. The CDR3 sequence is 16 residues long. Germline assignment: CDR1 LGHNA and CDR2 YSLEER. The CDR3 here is CASSEGTSGIQETQYF. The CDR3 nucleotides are TGCGCCAGCAGCGAAGGGACTAGCGGGATACAAGAGACCCAGTACTTC.

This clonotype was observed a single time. The CDR3: CASSLVLTNTGELFF. The CDR3 bases are TGTGCCAGCAGCTTAGTCCTGACGAACACCGGGGAGCTGTTTTTT. The chain employs TRBV7-9 and TRBJ2-2; D is unresolved. CDR3 length: 15 amino acids. The germline CDR1 and CDR2 sequences are SEHNR and FQNEAQ (reference sequence). V gave up 1 base and J gave up 0 bases, with 6 bases separating them.

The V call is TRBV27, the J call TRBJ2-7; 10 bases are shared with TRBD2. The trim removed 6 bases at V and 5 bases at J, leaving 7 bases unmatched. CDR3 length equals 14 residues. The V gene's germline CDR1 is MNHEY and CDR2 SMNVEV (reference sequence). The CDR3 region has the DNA TGTGCCAGCAGCCGAGTAGCGGGAGGCCACGAGCAGTACTTC. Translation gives CASSRVAGGHEQYF.

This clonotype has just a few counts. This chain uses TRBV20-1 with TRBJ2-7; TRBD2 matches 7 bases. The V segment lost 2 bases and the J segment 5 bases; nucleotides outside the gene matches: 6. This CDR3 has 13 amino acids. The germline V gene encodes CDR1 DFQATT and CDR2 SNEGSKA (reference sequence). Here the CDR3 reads CSARPGGTHEQYF. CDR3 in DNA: TGCAGTGCTAGACCCGGGGGGACCCACGAGCAGTACTTC.

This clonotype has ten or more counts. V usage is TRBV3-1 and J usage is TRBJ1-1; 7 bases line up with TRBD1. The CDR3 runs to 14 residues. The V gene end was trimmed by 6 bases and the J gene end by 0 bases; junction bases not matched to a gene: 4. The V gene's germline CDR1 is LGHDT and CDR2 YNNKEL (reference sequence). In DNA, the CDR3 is TGTGCCAGCAGTCACGGGACAGTGAACACTGAAGCTTTCTTT. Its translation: CASSHGTVNTEAFF.

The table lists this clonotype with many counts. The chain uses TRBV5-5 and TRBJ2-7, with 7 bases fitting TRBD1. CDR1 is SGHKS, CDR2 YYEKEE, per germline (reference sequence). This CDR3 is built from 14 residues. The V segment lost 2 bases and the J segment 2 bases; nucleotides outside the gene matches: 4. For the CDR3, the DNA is TGTGCCAGCAGCTTCTGGACAGGAACCTACGAGCAGTACTTC. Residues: CASSFWTGTYEQYF. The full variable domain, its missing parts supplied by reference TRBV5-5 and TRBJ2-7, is DAGVTQSPTHLIKTRGQQVTLRCSPISGHKSVSWYQQVLGQGPQFIFQYYEKEERGRGNFPDRFSARQFPNYSSELNVNALLLGDSALYLCASSFWTGTYEQYFGPGTRLTVT.

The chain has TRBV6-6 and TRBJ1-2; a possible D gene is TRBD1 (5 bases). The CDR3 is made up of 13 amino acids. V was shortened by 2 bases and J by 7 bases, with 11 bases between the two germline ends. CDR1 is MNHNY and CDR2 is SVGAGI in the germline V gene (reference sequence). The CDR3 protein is CASSYLQGTGYTF. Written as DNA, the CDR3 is TGTGCCAGCAGTTACCTGCAAGGGACTGGCTACACCTTC.

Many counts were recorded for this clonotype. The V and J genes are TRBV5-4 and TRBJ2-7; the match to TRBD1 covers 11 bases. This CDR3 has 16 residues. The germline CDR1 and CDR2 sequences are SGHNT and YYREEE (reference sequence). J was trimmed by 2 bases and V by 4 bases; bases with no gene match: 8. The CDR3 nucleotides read TGTGCCAGCAGCCCGGGGGTGGGACAGGGGGCCTACGAGCAGTACTTC. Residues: CASSPGVGQGAYEQYF. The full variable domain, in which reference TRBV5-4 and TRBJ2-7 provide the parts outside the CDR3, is ETGVTQSPTHLIKTRGQQVTLRCSSQSGHNTVSWYQQALGQGPQFIFQYYREEENGRGNFPPRFSGLQFPNYSSELNVNALELDDSALYLCASSPGVGQGAYEQYFGPGTRLTVT.

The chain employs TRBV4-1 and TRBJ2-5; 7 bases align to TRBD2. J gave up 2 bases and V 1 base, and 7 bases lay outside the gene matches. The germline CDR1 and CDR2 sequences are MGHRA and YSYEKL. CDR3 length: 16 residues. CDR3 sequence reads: CASSQGQTGGQETQYF. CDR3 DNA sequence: TGCGCCAGCAGCCAAGGTCAAACGGGGGGACAAGAGACCCAGTACTTC.

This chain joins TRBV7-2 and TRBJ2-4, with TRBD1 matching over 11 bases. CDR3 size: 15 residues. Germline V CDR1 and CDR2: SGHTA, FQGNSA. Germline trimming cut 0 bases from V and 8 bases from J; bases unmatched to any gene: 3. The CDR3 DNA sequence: TGTGCCAGCAGCTTAGCTAGGACAGGGGGCGACATTCAGTACTTC. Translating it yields CASSLARTGGDIQYF.

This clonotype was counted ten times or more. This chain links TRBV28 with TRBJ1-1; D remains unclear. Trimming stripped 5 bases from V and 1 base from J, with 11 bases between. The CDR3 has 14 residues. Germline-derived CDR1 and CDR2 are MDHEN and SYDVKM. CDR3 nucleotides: TGTGCCAGCAGTCTCACCACCCCGAACACTGAAGCTTTCTTT. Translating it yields CASSLTTPNTEAFF. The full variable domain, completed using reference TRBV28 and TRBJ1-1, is DVKVTQSSRYLVKRTGEKVFLECVQDMDHENMFWYRQDPGLGLRLIYFSYDVKMKEKGDIPEGYSVSREKKERFSLILESASTNQTSMYLCASSLTTPNTEAFFGQGTRLTVV.

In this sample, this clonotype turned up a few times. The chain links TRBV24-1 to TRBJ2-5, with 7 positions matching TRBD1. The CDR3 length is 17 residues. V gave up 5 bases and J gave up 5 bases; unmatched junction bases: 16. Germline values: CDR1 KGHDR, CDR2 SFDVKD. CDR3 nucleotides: TGTGCCACCAGTGCCTCGAGGACAGGATCTTCTCGTGAGACCCAGTACTTC. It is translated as CATSASRTGSSRETQYF.